This TCR beta chain was recorded in a study of T cell repertoires in cytomegalovirus infection. Study-wide findings and caveats: Within the response measured ex vivo, HLA-C-restricted CMV-specific TCR beta clonotypes were dominant.

TCRdb re-derived calls from the reads in MiXCR, one entry per CDR3 protein. The sample carries roughly 800,000 distinct CDR3 sequences, 25% to 35% recorded once. This clonotype showed up just a few times. Its specificity is unknown. The junction had 8 bases not matched to a gene; V was cut back by 5 bases and J by 3 bases. CDR3 size: 17 residues. This sequence was found in a human donor in good health (CMV status not recorded). Some clones in this sample may be carry-over from other donors' samples. The sequenced sample was cultured CD8+ T cells from PBMCs, obtained from culture after CMV antigen stimulation. J is TRBJ2-2 and V is TRBV12-3 or TRBV12-4; TRBD1 matches 11 bases. In nucleotides, the CDR3 is TGTGCCAGCAGTGGCACGGGACAGGGGGAGGACACCGGGGAGCTGTTTTTT. It yields the protein CASSGTGQGEDTGELFF.